This T cell receptor beta chain comes out of a study of molecular identifiers for immune sequencing clone quantification. Study-wide background: Split five ways in replicates, RNA from approximately 20,000 or 100,000 naive CD8 cells had four portions sequenced. Regarding the study as a whole: Identical TCR molecules that share a barcode could lead to an underestimation of highly expanded clone sizes.

The table lists this clonotype with many counts. Its antigen is not identified. As previously described, bulk TCR libraries were made using listed TCR primers. TCRdb re-analysed the PCR reads in MiXCR, keeping a single row per CDR3 protein. In the table there are over 600,000 distinct CDR3 sequences, about 20% of which are singletons. Germline CDR1 is MNHNS and CDR2 is SASEGT. The CDR3 runs to 13 residues. Trimming pared 10 bases from V and 10 bases from J, leaving 22 bases between. The material sequenced was naive CD8+ T cells from blood, with Jurkat cell RNA spiked in. Subset specified: FACS-sorted CD8+CD4-CCR7+CD45RA+ naive T cells. The rearrangement uses TRBV6-1 and TRBJ1-2; no reliable D call. This sequence originates from a human donor in good health. Some libraries in this study had Jurkat cell RNA spiked in. In nucleotides, the CDR3 is TGTGCCATCGAGGGTAACCCCCAGCATGACTACACCTTC. It translates to CAIEGNPQHDYTF.